The 13 T cell receptor beta chains below were found in one sample sequenced in a study of blood T cell repertoires in COVID-19. Repertoires were generated with immunoSEQ multiplex PCR, while TCRdb's copy carries only in-frame clones and drops some. The sample records a few hundred thousand clones, approximately 83% being singletons. Material for sequencing was PBMCs or T cells enriched from blood (not recorded which). All receptors derive from a middle-aged woman with acute COVID-19.

V usage is TRBV6-2 or TRBV6-3 and J usage is TRBJ1-1; possible D gene TRBD1, 5 bases. The germline V gene encodes CDR1 MNHEY and CDR2 SVGEGT. CDR3 size: 13 residues. V was clipped by 0 bases and J by 5 bases, with 7 bases between them. The CDR3 bases are TGTGCCAGCAGTTACTCTCACAGGACTGAAGCTTTCTTT. Residues: CASSYSHRTEAFF.

The chain carries TRBV27 and TRBJ1-6, with a weak D call TRBD1 (5 bases). Per the germline V gene, CDR1 is MNHEY and CDR2 is SMNVEV (reference sequence). The CDR3 consists of 13 residues. V lost 5 bases and J 6 bases, leaving 8 bases between the germline ends. The CDR3 nucleotides are TGTGCCAGCAGTCCGGGACTTAATTCACCCCTCCACTTT. Encoded protein: CASSPGLNSPLHF.

The chain is built from TRBV11-2 and TRBJ1-6; 8 bases match TRBD1. Germline CDR1 and CDR2: SGHAT and FQNNGV. The trim removed 4 bases at V and 4 bases at J, leaving 9 bases unmatched. This CDR3 contains 17 residues. CDR3 sequence: CASSSAVDRGYNSPLHF. CDR3 coding DNA: TGTGCCAGCAGCTCTGCCGTAGACAGGGGTTATAATTCACCCCTCCACTTT.

The gene calls are TRBV5-5 and TRBJ2-7; 7 bases match TRBD2. V shed 0 bases and J 1 base; nucleotides not matched to a gene: 4. Germline-derived CDR1 and CDR2 are SGHKS and YYEKEE (reference sequence). The CDR3 has 15 amino acids. CDR3 protein: CASSLGGGGSYEQYF. In DNA form, the CDR3 reads TGTGCCAGCAGCTTGGGTGGCGGGGGTTCCTACGAGCAGTACTTC. The full variable domain, completed using reference TRBV5-5 and TRBJ2-7, is DAGVTQSPTHLIKTRGQQVTLRCSPISGHKSVSWYQQVLGQGPQFIFQYYEKEERGRGNFPDRFSARQFPNYSSELNVNALLLGDSALYLCASSLGGGGSYEQYFGPGTRLTVT.

The rearrangement uses TRBV7-9 and TRBJ1-5; D remains unclear. This CDR3 is 12 amino acids long. Germline-derived CDR1 and CDR2 are SEHNR and FQNEAQ (reference sequence). Trimming removed 5 bases at V and 11 bases at J, with 13 bases between. Written as DNA, the CDR3 is TGTGCCAGCAGCCACTCAGGCCTGGCCCAGCATTTT. Amino acids: CASSHSGLAQHF.

The chain combines TRBV27 with TRBJ1-4; TRBD1 aligns across 12 bases. Germline CDR1 is MNHEY and CDR2 is SMNVEV (reference sequence). CDR3 length equals 17 residues. J gave up 8 bases and V 5 bases, and 12 bases lay outside the gene matches. In DNA, the CDR3 is TGTGCCAGCAGTCTGGGACAGGGGGCTTTTTTGATGGAAAAACTGTTTTTT. This sequence encodes CASSLGQGAFLMEKLFF.

This clone was detected a few times. This chain links TRBV29-1 with TRBJ1-2; D not resolved. This CDR3 has 13 residues. Trimming took 4 bases from V and 4 from J, leaving 13 bases between them. Germline values: CDR1 SQVTM, CDR2 ANQGSEA. The chain's CDR3 is CSVGQKGGYGYTF. The CDR3 bases are TGCAGCGTTGGTCAAAAAGGAGGCTATGGCTACACCTTC.

The genes are TRBV6-2 or TRBV6-3 and TRBJ1-1; TRBD1 agrees at 8 bases. Germline CDR1 is MNHEY and CDR2 is SVGEGT. CDR3 length equals 13 residues. The V gene end was trimmed by 5 bases and the J gene end by 5 bases; junction bases not matched to a gene: 4. This chain's CDR3 is CASSKTGVTEAFF. In nucleotides, the CDR3 is TGTGCCAGCAGTAAGACAGGGGTTACTGAAGCTTTCTTT.

The rearrangement joins TRBV25-1 to TRBJ1-6; D is ambiguous. The CDR3 has 14 amino acids. Germline-derived CDR1 and CDR2 are MGHDK and SYGVNS. Trimming cost V 8 bases and J 7 bases, with 15 bases left between them. In nucleotides, the CDR3 is TGTGCCAGCGCGATTAACACGGAGAATTCACCCCTCCACTTT. Its protein is CASAINTENSPLHF.

In this sample, this clone turned up a few times. The chain uses TRBV12-3 or TRBV12-4 and TRBJ1-5; D is undetermined. Trimming removed 4 bases at V and 4 bases at J, with 8 bases between. There are 13 residues in the CDR3. The CDR3: CASSSSLNQPQHF. DNA of the CDR3: TGTGCCAGCAGTTCCTCCCTAAATCAGCCCCAGCATTTT.

The chain combines TRBV14 with TRBJ2-7, with a possible D match to TRBD2 (6 bases). The CDR3 has 18 residues. Trimming shortened V by 0 bases and J by 3 bases, and 21 bases separated the two germline ends. Germline V gene data show CDR1 as SGHDN and CDR2 as FVKESK. CDR3 coding DNA: TGTGCCAGCAGCCAAGACGGACTTGGGGGGAATAGGAACTACGAGCAGTACTTC. It encodes CASSQDGLGGNRNYEQYF.

The chain has TRBV21-1 and TRBJ2-5; TRBD1 is the table's D call, not checked against the DNA. TRBV21-1 is flagged as a pseudogene. This CDR3 region has 18 residues. CDR3 loop: CASSKGEYSLWSKETQYF. The CDR3 region has the DNA TGTGCCAGCAGCAAAGGTGAGTACAGTCTGTGGTCTAAGGAGACCCAGTACTTC.

V usage is TRBV3-1 (or the pseudogene TRBV3-2) and J usage is TRBJ2-5; D unresolved. V lost 4 bases, J lost 5 bases, and 5 bases lay in between. Germline CDR1 is LGHDT and CDR2 is YNNKEL (reference sequence). The CDR3 runs 11 residues. The CDR3 is CASSRRETQYF. In DNA, the CDR3 is TGTGCCAGCAGCCGTCGGGAGACCCAGTACTTC.